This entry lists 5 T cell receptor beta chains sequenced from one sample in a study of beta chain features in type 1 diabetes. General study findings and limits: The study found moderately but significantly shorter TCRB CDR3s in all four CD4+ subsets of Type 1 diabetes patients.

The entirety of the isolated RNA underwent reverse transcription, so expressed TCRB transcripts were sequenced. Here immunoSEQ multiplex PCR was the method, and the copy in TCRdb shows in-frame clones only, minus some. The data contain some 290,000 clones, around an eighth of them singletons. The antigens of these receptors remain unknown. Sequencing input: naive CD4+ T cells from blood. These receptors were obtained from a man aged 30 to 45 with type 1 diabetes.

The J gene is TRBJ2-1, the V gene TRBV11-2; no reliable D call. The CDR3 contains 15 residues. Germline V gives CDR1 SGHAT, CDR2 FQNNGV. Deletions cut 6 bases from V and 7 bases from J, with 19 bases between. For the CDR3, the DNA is TGTGCCAGCAGACGCCCCGTCAGTTCGAAGAATGAGCAGTTCTTC. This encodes CASRRPVSSKNEQFF.

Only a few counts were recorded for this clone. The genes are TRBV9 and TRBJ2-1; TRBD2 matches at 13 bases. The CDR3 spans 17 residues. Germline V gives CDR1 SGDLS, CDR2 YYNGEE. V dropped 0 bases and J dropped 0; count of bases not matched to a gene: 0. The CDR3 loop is CASSVGTSGSSYNEQFF. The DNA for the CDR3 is TGTGCCAGCAGCGTAGGGACTAGCGGGAGCTCCTACAATGAGCAGTTCTTC.

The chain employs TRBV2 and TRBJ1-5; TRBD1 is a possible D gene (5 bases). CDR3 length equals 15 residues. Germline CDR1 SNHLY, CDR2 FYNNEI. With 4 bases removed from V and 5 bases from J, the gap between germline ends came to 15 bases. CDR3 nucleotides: TGTGCCAGCAGTGGCCCTGCAGGGCCCGATCAGCCCCAGCATTTT. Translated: CASSGPAGPDQPQHF. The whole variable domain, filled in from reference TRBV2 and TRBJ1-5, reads EPEVTQTPSHQVTQMGQEVILRCVPISNHLYFYWYRQILGQKVEFLVSFYNNEISEKSEIFDDQFSVERPDGSNFTLKIRSTKLEDSAMYFCASSGPAGPDQPQHFGDGTRLSIL.

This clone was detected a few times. The DNA for the CDR3 is TGTGCCAGCAGCCGCGCCGGGACTAGCGGGAGTAAAGGGTACTTC. It is translated as CASSRAGTSGSKGYF. This sequence joins TRBV7-9 and TRBJ2-7; 14 bases map to TRBD2. V lost 5 bases and J lost 12; bases outside the gene matches: 12. This CDR3 spans 15 amino acids. CDR1 SEHNR and CDR2 FQNEAQ come from the germline V gene (reference sequence).

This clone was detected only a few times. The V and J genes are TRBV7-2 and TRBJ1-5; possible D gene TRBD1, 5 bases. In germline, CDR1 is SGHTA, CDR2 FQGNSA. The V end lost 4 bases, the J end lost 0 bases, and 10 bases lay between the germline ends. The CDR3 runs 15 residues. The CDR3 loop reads CASSSWGVSNQPQHF. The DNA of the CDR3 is TGTGCCAGCAGCTCCTGGGGGGTTAGCAATCAGCCCCAGCATTTT.